Listed below are T cell receptor beta chains from one sample, sequenced in a study of T cell responses to AZD1222 COVID-19 vaccine. Sequencing used immunoSEQ multiplex PCR; TCRdb keeps in-frame clones, though not all of them. Here the sample spans under 200,000 clones, over 70% being singletons. The specimen comprised peripheral blood, sampled on day 0 of MenACWY control vaccination. The receptor set was obtained from an adult in good health. The CDR3 runs from the conserved cysteine through the conserved F or W. The order of the fields is D gene, clone size, J gene, CDR3 length, V gene, CDR3 protein, CDR3 DNA. D genes are given only for firm matches. Clone size is given for some rows only: seen once, a few or many times, or a class if the clone is expanded.

.	.	TRBJ1-5	15	TRBV30	CAWNMGGVGNQPQHF	TGTGCCTGGAACATGGGGGGGGTGGGCAATCAGCCCCAGCATTTT
.	.	TRBJ2-7	15	TRBV11-1	CASSLRFGSNYEQYF	TGTGCCAGCAGCCTTAGGTTCGGGAGCAACTACGAGCAGTACTTC
.	.	TRBJ2-3	13	TRBV28	CASINLGTDTQYF	TGTGCCAGCATAAATTTAGGCACAGATACGCAGTATTTT
.	.	TRBJ1-4	15	TRBV2	CASSGSRPGNEKLFF	TGTGCCAGCAGTGGAAGTCGGCCCGGTAATGAAAAACTGTTTTTT
.	.	TRBJ2-6	15	TRBV7-2	CASSPPPSGANVLTF	TGTGCCAGCAGCCCGCCCCCATCTGGGGCCAACGTCCTGACTTTC
.	.	TRBJ2-7	14	TRBV3-1/TRBV3-2	CASSQSVSLYEQYF	TGTGCCAGCAGCCAATCCGTCAGTCTCTACGAGCAGTACTTC
.	.	TRBJ2-7	14	TRBV5-4	CASSARVGLGEQYF	TGTGCCAGCAGCGCCAGGGTCGGTTTAGGCGAGCAGTACTTC
TRBD2	.	TRBJ2-3	18	TRBV9	CASSVVAGGPSSTDTQYF	TGTGCCAGCAGCGTAGTAGCGGGGGGGCCCTCTAGCACAGATACGCAGTATTTT
TRBD1	.	TRBJ1-6	14	TRBV19	CASSTRTGRAPLHF	TGTGCCAGTAGTACCCGGACAGGAAGGGCACCCCTCCACTTT
TRBD1	.	TRBJ2-1	13	TRBV11-2	CASSSPDREEQFF	TGTGCCAGCAGCTCTCCGGACAGGGAGGAGCAGTTCTTC
.	.	TRBJ1-3	14	TRBV3-1/TRBV3-2	CASSQGHLRHTIYF	TGTGCCAGCAGCCAAGGACATCTTCGACACACCATATATTTT
.	.	TRBJ2-7	14	TRBV7-9	CASSLKVGSYEQYF	TGTGCCAGCAGCTTAAAGGTCGGCTCCTACGAGCAGTACTTC
.	.	TRBJ1-1	18	TRBV23-1	CASNQKRSRTPLNTEAFF	TGCGCCAGCAATCAAAAGAGGAGCAGGACCCCTTTGAACACTGAAGCTTTCTTT
TRBD1	.	TRBJ1-1	12	TRBV11-2	CASSSQGGGAFF	TGTGCCAGCAGCTCCCAGGGGGGCGGAGCTTTCTTT
.	once	TRBJ2-7	13	TRBV30	CAWSPAQGYEQYF	TGTGCCTGGAGTCCAGCACAGGGCTACGAGCAGTACTTC
TRBD2	.	TRBJ2-1	14	TRBV29-1	CSVDPGGTYNEQFF	TGCAGCGTCGATCCGGGAGGAACCTACAATGAGCAGTTCTTC
.	.	TRBJ1-2	16	TRBV4-1	CASSQDKVGRAYGYTF	TGCGCCAGCAGCCAAGATAAGGTCGGGAGGGCTTATGGCTACACCTTC
.	.	TRBJ2-7	12	TRBV21-1	CARGGQTYEQYF	TGTGCCAGGGGGGGACAGACCTACGAGCAGTACTTC
TRBD1	once	TRBJ1-4	13	TRBV28	CASSGQELGKLFF	TGTGCCAGCAGTGGACAGGAGCTGGGAAAACTGTTTTTT
TRBD1	.	TRBJ2-7	14	TRBV7-2	CASSPGQVSYEQYF	TGTGCCAGCAGCCCCGGACAGGTCTCCTACGAGCAGTACTTC
.	.	TRBJ1-1	13	TRBV19	CASSMGPNTEAFF	TGTGCCAGTAGTATGGGGCCGAACACTGAAGCTTTCTTT
.	.	TRBJ1-2	12	TRBV28	CASRGVNYGYTF	TGTGCCAGCAGAGGGGTTAACTATGGCTACACCTTC
.	.	TRBJ2-7	11	TRBV5-8	CASSPPGEQYF	TGTGCCAGCAGCCCCCCAGGCGAGCAGTACTTC
.	.	TRBJ1-5	12	TRBV2	CASSERQGPQHF	TGTGCCAGCAGTGAAAGGCAGGGGCCCCAGCATTTT
.	once	TRBJ2-4	13	TRBV19	CASSDRAKNIQYF	TGTGCCAGTAGTGACAGGGCCAAAAACATTCAGTACTTC
TRBD1	.	TRBJ1-1	12	TRBV9	CASSTTGGEAFF	TGTGCCAGCAGCACGACAGGGGGGGAAGCTTTCTTT
.	.	TRBJ2-7	14	TRBV21-1	CASSPGTDFYEQYF	TGTGCCAGCAGCCCCGGGACAGATTTTTACGAGCAGTACTTC
.	.	TRBJ1-1	13	TRBV7-8	CASSFVWETEAFF	TGTGCCAGCAGCTTTGTCTGGGAAACTGAAGCTTTCTTT
.	.	TRBJ2-6	14	TRBV7-9	CASSLAPGANVLTF	TGTGCCAGCAGCTTAGCTCCTGGGGCCAACGTCCTGACTTTC
.	few	TRBJ2-7	17	TRBV4-3	CASSRDHRQDYAYEQYF	TGCGCCAGCAGCCGAGATCATCGACAGGATTACGCCTACGAGCAGTACTTC
.	.	TRBJ1-4	17	TRBV5-4	CASSLGTDPVGNEKLFF	TGTGCCAGCAGCTTGGGGACCGATCCTGTGGGTAATGAAAAACTGTTTTTT
.	.	TRBJ2-5	16	TRBV7-8	CASSLFVGGPVETQYF	TGTGCCAGCAGCTTATTTGTGGGGGGGCCAGTCGAGACCCAGTACTTC
TRBD1	.	TRBJ2-2	14	TRBV6-5	CATGQGASTGELFF	TGTGCCACGGGACAGGGAGCTAGCACCGGGGAGCTGTTTTTT
TRBD1	.	TRBJ1-3	14	TRBV2	CASSGRGQGNTIYF	TGTGCCAGCAGTGGCAGGGGACAGGGAAACACCATATATTTT
.	.	TRBJ2-3	11	TRBV6-5	CASTVTDTQYF	TGTGCCAGCACGGTTACAGATACGCAGTATTTT
.	.	TRBJ1-6	17	TRBV7-2	CASSFSGGASYNSPLHF	TGTGCCAGCAGCTTCTCTGGGGGCGCGTCCTATAATTCACCCCTCCACTTT
.	once	TRBJ1-6	14	TRBV6-6	CASSYSEPNSPLHF	TGTGCCAGCAGTTACTCCGAGCCAAATTCACCCCTCCACTTT
.	.	TRBJ2-3	16	TRBV7-9	CASSLEAGPYTDTQYF	TGTGCCAGCAGCTTAGAGGCGGGGCCCTACACAGATACGCAGTATTTT
.	.	TRBJ1-2	17	TRBV28	CASSLPAPQGTNYGYTF	TGTGCCAGCAGTTTACCAGCACCACAGGGAACTAACTATGGCTACACCTTC
.	once	TRBJ2-2	15	TRBV5-1	CASSLAGKGSGELFF	TGCGCCAGCAGCTTGGCCGGTAAGGGATCCGGGGAGCTGTTTTTT
.	few	TRBJ1-5	13	TRBV28	CASSEFDSQPQHF	TGTGCCAGCAGTGAATTCGACAGTCAGCCCCAGCATTTT
TRBD1	.	TRBJ1-2	15	TRBV11-2	CASSPSRGRNYGYTF	TGTGCCAGCAGCCCTAGCAGGGGGCGCAACTATGGCTACACCTTC
.	.	TRBJ2-7	14	TRBV9	CASSVGTEPFEQYF	TGTGCCAGCAGCGTAGGTACAGAGCCTTTCGAGCAGTACTTC
TRBD1	.	TRBJ1-3	15	TRBV28	CASSLLGQGPNTIYF	TGTGCCAGCAGTTTATTGGGACAGGGACCAAACACCATATATTTT
TRBD1	.	TRBJ1-6	15	TRBV5-5	CASSPTGLTNSPLHF	TGTGCCAGCAGCCCGACAGGGTTGACTAATTCACCCCTCCACTTT
.	.	TRBJ2-3	13	TRBV19	CASSIGAGDTQYF	TGTGCCAGTAGTATTGGGGCAGGAGATACGCAGTATTTT
.	.	TRBJ2-7	13	TRBV30	CAWSRGGSYEQYF	TGTGCCTGGAGCAGGGGGGGATCCTACGAGCAGTACTTC
TRBD1	.	TRBJ1-5	18	TRBV7-2	CASSLEGQGFPPNQPQHF	TGTGCCAGCAGCTTAGAGGGACAGGGTTTCCCCCCCAATCAGCCCCAGCATTTT